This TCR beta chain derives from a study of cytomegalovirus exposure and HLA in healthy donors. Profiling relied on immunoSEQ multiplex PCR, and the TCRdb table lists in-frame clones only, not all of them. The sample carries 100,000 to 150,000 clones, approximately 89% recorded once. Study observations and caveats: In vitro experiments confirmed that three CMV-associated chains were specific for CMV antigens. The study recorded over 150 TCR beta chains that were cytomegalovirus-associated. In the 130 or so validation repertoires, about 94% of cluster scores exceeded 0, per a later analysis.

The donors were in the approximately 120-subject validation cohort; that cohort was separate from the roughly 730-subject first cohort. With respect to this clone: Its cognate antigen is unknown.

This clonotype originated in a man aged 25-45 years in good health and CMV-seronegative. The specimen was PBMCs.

The CDR3 region has the DNA TGCGCCAGCAGCCAAGTTATTGGCAGTAATCAGCCCCAGCATTTT. Its translation: CASSQVIGSNQPQHF. The J gene is TRBJ1-5, the V gene TRBV4-1; no firm D call. Trimming removed 1 base at V and 4 bases at J, with 11 bases between. CDR1 MGHRA and CDR2 YSYEKL come from the germline V gene. The CDR3 length is 15 residues.